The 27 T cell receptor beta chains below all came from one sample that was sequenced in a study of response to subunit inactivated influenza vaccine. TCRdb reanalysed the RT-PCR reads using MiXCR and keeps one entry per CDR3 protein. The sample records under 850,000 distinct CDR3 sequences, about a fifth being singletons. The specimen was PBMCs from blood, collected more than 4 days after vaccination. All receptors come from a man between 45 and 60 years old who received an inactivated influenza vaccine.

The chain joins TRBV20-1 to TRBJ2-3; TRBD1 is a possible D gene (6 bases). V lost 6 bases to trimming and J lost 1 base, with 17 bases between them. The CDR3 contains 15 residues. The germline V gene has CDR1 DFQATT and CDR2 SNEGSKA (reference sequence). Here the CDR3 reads CSARPGTKGTDTQYF. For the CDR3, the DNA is TGCAGTGCGCGGCCCGGGACAAAAGGCACAGATACGCAGTATTTT.

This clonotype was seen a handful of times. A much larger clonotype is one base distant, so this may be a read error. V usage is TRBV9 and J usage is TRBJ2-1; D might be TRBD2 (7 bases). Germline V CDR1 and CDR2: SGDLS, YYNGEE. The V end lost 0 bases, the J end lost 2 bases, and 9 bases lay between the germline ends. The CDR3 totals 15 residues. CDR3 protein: CASSVGGGPYNEQFF. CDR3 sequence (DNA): TGTGCCAGCAGCGTAGGGGGGGGCCCCTACAATGAGCAGTTCTTC.

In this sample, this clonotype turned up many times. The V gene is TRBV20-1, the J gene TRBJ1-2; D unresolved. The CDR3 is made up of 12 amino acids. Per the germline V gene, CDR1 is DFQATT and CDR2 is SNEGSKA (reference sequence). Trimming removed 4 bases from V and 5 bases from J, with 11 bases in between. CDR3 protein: CSAKVDHYGYTF. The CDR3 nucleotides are TGCAGTGCTAAAGTGGACCATTATGGCTACACCTTC.

As DNA, the CDR3 is TGCGCCAGCAAAAAAGACCCTGACACCGGGGAGCTGTTTTTT. Residues: CASKKDPDTGELFF. This sequence joins TRBV4-1 and TRBJ2-2; D unresolved. Between the trimmed V and J ends, which lost 7 bases and 3 bases, there was a span of 12 bases. The CDR3 consists of 14 residues. CDR1 MGHRA and CDR2 YSYEKL come from the germline V gene.

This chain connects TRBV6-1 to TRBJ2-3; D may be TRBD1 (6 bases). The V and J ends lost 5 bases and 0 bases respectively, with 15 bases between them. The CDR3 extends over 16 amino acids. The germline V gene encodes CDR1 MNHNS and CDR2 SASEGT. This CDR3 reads CASSQSQGASTDTQYF. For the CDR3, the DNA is TGTGCCAGCAGTCAATCACAGGGAGCGAGCACAGATACGCAGTATTTT.

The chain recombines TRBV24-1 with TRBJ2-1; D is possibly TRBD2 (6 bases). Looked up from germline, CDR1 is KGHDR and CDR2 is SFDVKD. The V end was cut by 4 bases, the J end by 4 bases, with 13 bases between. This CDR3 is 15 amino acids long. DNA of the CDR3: TGTGCCACCAGTGAGGGACTGGACCCTTACAATGAGCAGTTCTTC. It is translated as CATSEGLDPYNEQFF.

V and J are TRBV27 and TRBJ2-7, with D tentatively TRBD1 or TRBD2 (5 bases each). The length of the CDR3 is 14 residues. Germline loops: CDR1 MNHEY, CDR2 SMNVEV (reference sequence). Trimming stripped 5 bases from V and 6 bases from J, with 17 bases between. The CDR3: CASSPGTKGAEQYF. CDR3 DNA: TGTGCCAGCAGTCCCGGGACGAAAGGGGCCGAGCAGTACTTC.

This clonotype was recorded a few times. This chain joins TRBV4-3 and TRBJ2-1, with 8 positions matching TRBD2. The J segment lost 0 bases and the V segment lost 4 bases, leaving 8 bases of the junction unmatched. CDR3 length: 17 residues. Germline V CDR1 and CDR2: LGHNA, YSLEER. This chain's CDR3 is CASSRKTSGSSYNEQFF. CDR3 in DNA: TGCGCCAGCAGCCGTAAAACTAGCGGTAGCTCCTACAATGAGCAGTTCTTC.

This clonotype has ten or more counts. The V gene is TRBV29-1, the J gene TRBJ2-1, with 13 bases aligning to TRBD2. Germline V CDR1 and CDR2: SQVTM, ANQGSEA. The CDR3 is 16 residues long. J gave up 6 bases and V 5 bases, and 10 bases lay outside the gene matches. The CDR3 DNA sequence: TGCAGCGTTCAACCCGGGACTAGCGGGATGGGCAATGAGCAGTTCTTC. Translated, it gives CSVQPGTSGMGNEQFF.

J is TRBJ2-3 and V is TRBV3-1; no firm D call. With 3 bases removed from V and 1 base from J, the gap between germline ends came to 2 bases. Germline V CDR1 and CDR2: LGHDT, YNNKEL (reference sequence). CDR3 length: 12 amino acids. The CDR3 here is CASSHGTDTQYF. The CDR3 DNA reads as TGTGCCAGCAGCCACGGCACAGATACGCAGTATTTT.

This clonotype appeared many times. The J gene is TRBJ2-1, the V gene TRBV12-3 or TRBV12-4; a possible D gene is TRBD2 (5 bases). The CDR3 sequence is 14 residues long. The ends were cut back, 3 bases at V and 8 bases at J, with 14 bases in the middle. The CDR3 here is CASSFGGYVYEQFF. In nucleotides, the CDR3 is TGTGCCAGCAGTTTTGGAGGTTACGTCTATGAGCAGTTCTTC.

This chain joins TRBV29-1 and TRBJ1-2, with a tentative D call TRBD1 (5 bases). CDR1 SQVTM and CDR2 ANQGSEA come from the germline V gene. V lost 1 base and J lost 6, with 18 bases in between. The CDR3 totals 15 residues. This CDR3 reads CSVEVGQGDYNGYTF. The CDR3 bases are TGCAGCGTTGAAGTTGGGCAGGGAGACTACAATGGCTACACCTTC.

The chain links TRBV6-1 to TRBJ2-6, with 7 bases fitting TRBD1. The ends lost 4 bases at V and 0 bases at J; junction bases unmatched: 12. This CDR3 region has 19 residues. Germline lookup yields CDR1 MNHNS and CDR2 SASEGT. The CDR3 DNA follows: TGTGCCAGCAGTGGCCGGGCGACAGGGTGGCTCTCTGGGGCCAACGTCCTGACTTTC. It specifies CASSGRATGWLSGANVLTF.

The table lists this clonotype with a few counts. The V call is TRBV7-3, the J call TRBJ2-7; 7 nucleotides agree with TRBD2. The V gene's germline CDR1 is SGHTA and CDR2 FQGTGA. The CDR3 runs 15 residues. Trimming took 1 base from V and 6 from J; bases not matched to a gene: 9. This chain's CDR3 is CASSLIAGVGREQYF. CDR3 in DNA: TGTGCCAGCAGCTTAATCGCGGGAGTCGGGCGCGAGCAGTACTTC.

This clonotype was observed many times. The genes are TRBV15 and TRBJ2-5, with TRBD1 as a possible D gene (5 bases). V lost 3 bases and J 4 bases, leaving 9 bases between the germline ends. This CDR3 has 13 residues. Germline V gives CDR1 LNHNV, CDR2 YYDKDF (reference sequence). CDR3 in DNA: TGTGCCACCAGCAGGGACATCGGAGAGACCCAGTACTTC. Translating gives CATSRDIGETQYF.

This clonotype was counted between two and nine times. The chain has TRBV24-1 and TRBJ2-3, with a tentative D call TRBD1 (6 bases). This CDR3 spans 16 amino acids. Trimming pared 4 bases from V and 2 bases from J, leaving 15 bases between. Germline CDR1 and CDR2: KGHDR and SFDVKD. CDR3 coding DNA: TGTGCCACCAGTGACTTGGACAGCTCCCTCACAGATACGCAGTATTTT. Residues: CATSDLDSSLTDTQYF.

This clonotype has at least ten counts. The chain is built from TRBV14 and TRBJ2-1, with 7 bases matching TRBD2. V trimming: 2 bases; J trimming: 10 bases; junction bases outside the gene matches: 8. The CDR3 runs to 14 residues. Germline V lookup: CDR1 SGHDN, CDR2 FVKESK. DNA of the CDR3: TGTGCCAGCAGCCAATTAGTGGGAGGGCTAGAGCAGTTCTTC. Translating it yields CASSQLVGGLEQFF.

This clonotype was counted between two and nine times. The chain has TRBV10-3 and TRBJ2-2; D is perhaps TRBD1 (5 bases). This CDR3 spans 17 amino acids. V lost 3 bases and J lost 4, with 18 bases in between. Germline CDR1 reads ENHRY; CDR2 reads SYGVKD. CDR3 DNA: TGTGCCATCAGTGACCGACAGCCTCAGGGTACCACCGGGGAGCTGTTTTTT. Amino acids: CAISDRQPQGTTGELFF.

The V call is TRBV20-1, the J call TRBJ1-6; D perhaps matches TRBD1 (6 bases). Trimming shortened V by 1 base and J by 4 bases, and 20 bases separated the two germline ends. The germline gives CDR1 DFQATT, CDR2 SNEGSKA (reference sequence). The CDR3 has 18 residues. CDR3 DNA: TGCAGTGCTAGAGTCCGAGGGGACAAAACAATTTATAATTCACCCCTCCACTTT. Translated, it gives CSARVRGDKTIYNSPLHF.

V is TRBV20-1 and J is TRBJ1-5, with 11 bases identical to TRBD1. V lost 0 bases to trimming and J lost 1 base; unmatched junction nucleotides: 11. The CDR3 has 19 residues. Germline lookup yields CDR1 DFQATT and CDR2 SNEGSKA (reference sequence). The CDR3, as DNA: TGCAGTGCTAGAGATCATTCCGGACAGGGGGCAGGAAGCAATCAGCCCCAGCATTTT. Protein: CSARDHSGQGAGSNQPQHF.

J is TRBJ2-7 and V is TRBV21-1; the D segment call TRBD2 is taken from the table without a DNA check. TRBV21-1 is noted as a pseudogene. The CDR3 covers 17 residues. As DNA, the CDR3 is TGTGCCAGCAGAAAAGACATAGCTAGCGGGAGGGGGTACGAGCAGTACTTC. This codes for CASRKDIASGRGYEQYF.

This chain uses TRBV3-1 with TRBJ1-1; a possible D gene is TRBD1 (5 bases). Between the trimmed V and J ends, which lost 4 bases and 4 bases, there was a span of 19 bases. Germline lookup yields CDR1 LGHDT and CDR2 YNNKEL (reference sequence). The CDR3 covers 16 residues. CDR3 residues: CASSRSGPQVATEAFF. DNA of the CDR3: TGTGCCAGCAGCCGAAGCGGCCCACAGGTGGCCACTGAAGCTTTCTTT.

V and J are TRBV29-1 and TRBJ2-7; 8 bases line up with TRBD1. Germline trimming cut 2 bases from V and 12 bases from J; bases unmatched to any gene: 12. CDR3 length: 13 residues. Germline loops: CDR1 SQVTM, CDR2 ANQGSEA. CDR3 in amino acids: CSVESGTGGQWYF. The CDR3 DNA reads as TGCAGCGTTGAATCTGGGACAGGTGGCCAGTGGTACTTC.

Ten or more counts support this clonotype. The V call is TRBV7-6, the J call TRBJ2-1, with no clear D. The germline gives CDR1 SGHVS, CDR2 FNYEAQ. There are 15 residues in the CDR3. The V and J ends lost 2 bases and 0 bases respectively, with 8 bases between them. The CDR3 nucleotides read TGTGCCAGCAGCTTACGGCAGGCCTCCTACAATGAGCAGTTCTTC. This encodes CASSLRQASYNEQFF.

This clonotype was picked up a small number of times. CDR3 in amino acids: CASLAAGVKTQYF. The CDR3 DNA is TGTGCCAGCCTTGCAGCGGGAGTAAAGACCCAGTACTTC. The J gene is TRBJ2-5, the V gene TRBV28, with 8 nucleotides matching TRBD2. J gave up 6 bases and V 8 bases, and 8 bases lay outside the gene matches. CDR1 is MDHEN, CDR2 SYDVKM, per germline. The CDR3 runs 13 residues.

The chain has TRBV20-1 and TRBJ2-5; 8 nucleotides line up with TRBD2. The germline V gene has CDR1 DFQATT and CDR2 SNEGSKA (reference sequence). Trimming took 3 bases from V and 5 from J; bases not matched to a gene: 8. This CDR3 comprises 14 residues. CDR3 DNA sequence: TGCAGTGCTAGTATGGGACTAGGGTGGGAGACCCAGTACTTC. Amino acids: CSASMGLGWETQYF.

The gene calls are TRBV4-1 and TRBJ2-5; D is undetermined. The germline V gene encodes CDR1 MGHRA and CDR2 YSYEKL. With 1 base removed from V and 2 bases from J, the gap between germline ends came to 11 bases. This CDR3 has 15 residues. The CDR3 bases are TGCGCCAGCAGCCAAGTCGAGTGGGGACAAGAGACCCAGTACTTC. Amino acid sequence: CASSQVEWGQETQYF.